This T cell receptor (beta chain) was captured by sequencing in a study of cytomegalovirus exposure and HLA in healthy donors (dated by TCRdb to between 2016 and 2019). Regarding the complete study: An earlier analysis of some 550 of the donors reported about 250 Gb of sequence data and about 100 million unique TCR beta sequences from about 180 million T cells. The number of typed donors differed by locus: about 620-630 for A, B, C, DRB1 and DQB1; approximately 520 for DQA1; roughly 600 for DPA1; and about 450 for DPB1. In a later analysis, previously published TCR beta repertoires from 600 to 850 donors were re-analyzed and high-resolution HLA genotyping was added so that TCR occurrence patterns could be studied. In a later genetic analysis, genome-wide SNP genotypes for about three fifths of the roughly 670 donors were used, and that subset was treated as a discovery cohort. The T cell repertoires of 700 or so subjects were profiled by immunosequencing and related to cytomegalovirus serostatus. To predict cytomegalovirus infection status, the study brought together high-throughput TCR immunosequencing, statistical association of individual TCRs with disease status, and machine learning. Every discovery cohort repertoire had been produced on one sequencing platform. Several DR-DQ haplotypes were handled as single units for association and clustering because linkage in the cohort was strong. Besides the first cohort of under 700 subjects, a separate validation cohort made up of 120 or so different subjects was used. In the later analysis, no new phenotypic data were used to find candidate immune exposures; instead, reliance was placed on TCR beta sequences and their occurrence across donors. The genetic ancestry cluster associated with self-reported Caucasian donors included 80% to 90% of the roughly 380 genotyped donors. Roughly 320 gigabases of sequencing data and tens of millions of unique TCR sequences made up an early release that covered some 640 HLA-typed donors. Both class I and class II loci were covered by HLA typing, at four-digit resolution. Among under 450 genotyped donors of the cohort, an average of about 240,000 unique TCR beta nucleotide sequences were sequenced per donor, roughly 20% of them non-productive. In an earlier analysis of around 540 of the donors, high-throughput TCR beta sequencing was used to judge whether each TCR beta V gene segment behaved as functional or pseudogenic. Donor age, sex, ethnicity and CMV serostatus were compiled together with the repertoire data. The study aimed to test whether cataloging public T cell receptors could reveal signatures of past pathogen exposure.

Libraries came from the immunoSEQ multiplex PCR assay. For the multiplex PCR, a mixture combining 60 forward primers for TCR Vbeta segments and 13 reverse primers for TCR Jbeta segments was used. The CDR3 region of rearranged TCR beta genes was amplified from genomic DNA with a multiplex PCR assay. The amplified TCR beta libraries were sequenced on the Illumina HiSeq System as 87-base-pair reads. The study's processing was this. A later analysis counted about 82 million unique TCR beta chains across the 550 to 700 repertoires, and some 11 million of these chains were shared by at least two donors. Raw reads were error-corrected and collapsed into unique sequences with a nearest-neighbor algorithm that merged closely related sequences to remove PCR and sequencing errors. CDR3 sequences were aligned to IMGT reference sequences to assign V, D and J gene segments. For a sequence to be retained, a match of at least six nucleotides to both a V gene segment and a J gene segment was required. A rearrangement counted as productive if the CDR3 had no stop codons and remained in frame with V and J, and every other rearrangement counted as non-productive. Following IMGT convention, CDR3 was defined as the stretch from the second conserved V-encoded cysteine to the conserved J-encoded phenylalanine. In an earlier analysis of more than 550 of the donors, sequences lacking an unambiguous match to a single V gene segment were excluded. In an earlier analysis of roughly 600 of the donors, a V segment was called functional when productive rearrangements were above 56.7%, and segregating when the standard deviation between donors exceeded 5%. To diagnose cytomegalovirus status from the catalog of TCR beta chain sequences, a statistical classification framework was built. In a later analysis, V and J genes were assigned by comparing TCR nucleotide sequences against IMGT/GENE-DB human TR gene sequences. The TCRdist pipeline was used in a later analysis to assign CDR3 sequences and most-parsimonious VDJ recombination scenarios. In a later analysis, each TCR beta chain was defined by its CDR3 amino acid sequence together with its V-gene family, and reads without a unique V-gene family were excluded. A later analysis removed 592 highly shared, low-generation-probability nucleotide sequences to deal with suspected cross-contamination and a sequencing artifact. A later analysis calculated a clonal expansion index for each public chain from normalized within-repertoire ranks of inferred template counts. In a later analysis, generation probabilities were computed with a VDJ recombination model fitted to out-of-frame rearrangements, and the resulting probabilities were checked against IGoR. In a later analysis, hypergeometric tests were used to score TCR-TCR, TCR-HLA and TCR-CMV co-occurrence, with a repertoire-size bias correction applied to TCR pairs. In a later analysis, false discovery rates were estimated by permuting HLA or CMV assignments 20 times. In a later analysis, co-occurring TCRs were grouped using DBSCAN, with TCRdist sequence similarity added in when clustering inside HLA-allele-positive subsets. Repertoires with fewer than 30,000 or more than 120,000 public chains were left out of co-occurrence clustering, as were about five repertoires with anomalous nucleotide sharing. This immuneACCESS table, as held by TCRdb, lists in-frame sequences with V and J called but not all clones. Of the missing ones, under half trace to an unresolved V gene in checked studies; the others have no known cause. Clonal size and the V and J genes are those of that table, whereas D and trimming came from the DNA. A total of roughly 130,000 clones appear in this sample, about 74% of them only once. The ten most abundant clones make up around 7% of the sample.

A few counts support this clone. Its antigen target is currently unknown. Base quality data are lacking; no much larger clone is found one base away. V is shortened by 0 bases, J by 7 bases, and the region joining them spans 8 bases. CDR1 and CDR2, looked up from the germline V gene, are SGHRS and YFSETQ. The CDR3 holds 14 amino acids from the cysteine to the phenylalanine. Only the CDR3 part of the read is kept: 42 bases, read in frame from the first base. The research as a whole found: Some 15 rarely observed V segments, including chromosome 9 orphons, were excluded from the earlier analysis of a few hundred of the donors because counts were too low. This cohort had only TCR beta chains sequenced, and the lack of alpha or paired-chain data limited which features could be detected. The classifier was reported to diagnose cytomegalovirus status with high specificity and sensitivity in both the original cohort and the validation cohort. According to a later analysis, TCR association rates differed among HLA loci, with DRB1 alleles showing the most associated TCRs and HLA-C alleles showing the fewest. In vitro tests confirmed that a few of the cytomegalovirus-associated TCR beta chains recognize cytomegalovirus antigens. In a later analysis, more than 15,000 TCR beta sequences were associated with specific HLA alleles at a false discovery rate of 0.05. It was suggested by the authors that the approach could potentially be generalized to other disease states and immunological phenotypes. A later genetic analysis reported fewer N-insertions in productive TCRs among donors in an Asian-associated ancestry cluster than the approximately 670-donor mean. The study gave a list of around 170 TCR beta chains associated with cytomegalovirus. A further reported finding was that TCR beta sequences accurately predicted the HLA-A and HLA-B alleles for most subjects in the first cohort. Because HLA typing was missing for some donors at each locus, association tests included only the typed subset. In an earlier analysis of about 540 of the donors, most TCR beta V segments were observed in productive rearrangements about 87% or about 30% of the time, broadly matching IMGT annotations. Compared with equally common non-associated chains, HLA-associated TCR beta chains in a later analysis were more clonally expanded and had lower generation probabilities. According to a later analysis, most CMV-associated TCR beta chains appeared to be HLA-restricted, and the HLA associations seemed to be driven largely by CMV exposure. Most TCR sequences were observed very rarely across donors, whereas some public TCRs were present in many individuals. Linkage disequilibrium might explain the correlated functional status among segregating V segments, but an unknown experimental factor could not be ruled out. A later genetic analysis associated a missense DCLRE1C variant with V-gene and J-gene trimming of TCR beta chains, and an independent cohort replicated the association. Because the 87-base-pair reads could not distinguish some IMGT-functional V segments, including TRBV6-2 and TRBV6-3, those segments were excluded. Sequencing depth was assumed to be roughly uniform across donors in the presence/absence analyses, though that assumption may not hold. Immune exposure information for the cohort was limited to CMV serostatus. The sequencing pipeline was judged likely to have produced a cluster of highly shared sequence variants as a technical artifact. Assigning TCR associations to individual alleles was difficult when HLA alleles, especially DR and DQ, strongly co-occurred. Several of the top co-occurrence clusters appeared to be linked to parvovirus B19, influenza, CMV and Epstein-Barr virus, according to a later analysis.

The cohort comprised 550 to 700 healthy bone marrow donors. At the time of sampling, every cohort member was nominally healthy, though immune exposures that went unrecorded were likely present. The donor tested CMV seropositive and was one of the 289 seropositive cohort members. Every donor gave a peripheral blood sample, and the peripheral blood mononuclear cells from that sample were used for TCR beta sequencing. Genomic DNA extraction from the blood cell samples was performed with the Qiagen DNeasy Blood Extraction Kit. This receptor was taken from a middle-aged man in good health and CMV-seropositive. The chain joins TRBV5-1 to TRBJ1-6, with an unclear D gene assignment. Sequenced input: PBMCs. The CDR3 is CASSLVQENSPLHF. In nucleotide form, the sequence is TGCGCCAGCAGCTTGGTTCAGGAAAATTCACCCCTCCACTTT. With all but the CDR3 taken from the reference TRBV5-1 and TRBJ1-6 genes, the full variable domain is: KAGVTQTPRYLIKTRGQQVTLSCSPISGHRSVSWYQQTPGQGLQFLFEYFSETQRNKGNFPGRFSGRQFSNSRSEMNVSTLELGDSALYLCASSLVQENSPLHFGNGTRLTVT.